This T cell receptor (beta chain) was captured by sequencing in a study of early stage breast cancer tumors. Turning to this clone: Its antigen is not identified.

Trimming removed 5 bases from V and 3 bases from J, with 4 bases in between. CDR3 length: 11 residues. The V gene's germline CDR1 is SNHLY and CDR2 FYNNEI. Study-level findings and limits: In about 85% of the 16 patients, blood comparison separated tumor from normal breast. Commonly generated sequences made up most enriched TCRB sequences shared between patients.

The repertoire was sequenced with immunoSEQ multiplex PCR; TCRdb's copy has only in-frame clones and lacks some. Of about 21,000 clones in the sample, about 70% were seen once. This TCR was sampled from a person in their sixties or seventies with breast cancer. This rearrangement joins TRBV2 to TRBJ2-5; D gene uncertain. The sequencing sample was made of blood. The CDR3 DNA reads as TGTGCCAGCAGTTCGAAAGAGACCCAGTACTTC. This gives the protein CASSSKETQYF. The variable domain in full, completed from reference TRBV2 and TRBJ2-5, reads EPEVTQTPSHQVTQMGQEVILRCVPISNHLYFYWYRQILGQKVEFLVSFYNNEISEKSEIFDDQFSVERPDGSNFTLKIRSTKLEDSAMYFCASSSKETQYFGPGTRLLVL.